This TCR beta chain was found in a study of blood T cell repertoires in COVID-19. Study information: Samples taken during acute and convalescent COVID-19 were collected in the United States, Italy and Spain. PBMCs, B-cell-depleted T cells, or T cells provided the cDNA or gDNA that made up the material.

The CDR3 sequence is 13 residues long. V lost 0 bases, J lost 1 base, and 4 bases lay in between. Germline lookup yields CDR1 SGHRS and CDR2 YFSETQ. Original analysis: Amplified reference gene primers provided the basis for estimating nucleated cell counts. Produced via immunoSEQ multiplex PCR; TCRdb's table is partial and in-frame only. D and trimming were read from the DNA, whereas the V and J calls and clone size are those reported in that table. The top ten hold about 4.1% of the sample, which has fewer than 300,000 clones, 88% seen once. This clone turned up a few times. This same CDR3 is encoded by further DNA sequences in the sample.

The chain carries TRBV5-1 and TRBJ1-1; D not certain. This clonotype was obtained from a man in his 60s who had recovered from COVID-19. The specimen was peripheral blood. The CDR3 DNA reads TGCGCCAGCAGCTTGGGCGGGAACACTGAAGCTTTCTTT. Protein product: CASSLGGNTEAFF.